The clone carrying this TCR beta chain was seen a few times. Its antigen is not identified. V dropped 1 base and J dropped 0 bases, with 12 bases sitting between them. CDR1 and CDR2 (germline): SGHDN, FVKESK. The CDR3 length is 16 residues. This sample is drawn from a study of blood T cells in healthy people across ages. A sample-barcoded 5' primer and a J-beta primer mix were used in a second PCR of roughly 6 to 11 cycles. TCRdb processed the 5' RACE reads anew with MiXCR; each CDR3 protein has one entry. This sample has 1.5 million to 2 million distinct CDR3 sequences, with just under 50% found just once. Overall study findings and caveats: Observed TCR beta diversity per million T cells went down as age went up. This fall followed a roughly linear course with age.

The extraction recovered at least 6 micrograms of total RNA per sample. Material: blood. This sequence joins TRBV14 and TRBJ1-2; D call uncertain. The sequence was obtained from a woman aged 40 to 49 in good health. CDR3 protein: CASSQVISASNYGYTF. CDR3 DNA: TGTGCCAGCAGCCAAGTGATCAGCGCTTCTAACTATGGCTACACCTTC.